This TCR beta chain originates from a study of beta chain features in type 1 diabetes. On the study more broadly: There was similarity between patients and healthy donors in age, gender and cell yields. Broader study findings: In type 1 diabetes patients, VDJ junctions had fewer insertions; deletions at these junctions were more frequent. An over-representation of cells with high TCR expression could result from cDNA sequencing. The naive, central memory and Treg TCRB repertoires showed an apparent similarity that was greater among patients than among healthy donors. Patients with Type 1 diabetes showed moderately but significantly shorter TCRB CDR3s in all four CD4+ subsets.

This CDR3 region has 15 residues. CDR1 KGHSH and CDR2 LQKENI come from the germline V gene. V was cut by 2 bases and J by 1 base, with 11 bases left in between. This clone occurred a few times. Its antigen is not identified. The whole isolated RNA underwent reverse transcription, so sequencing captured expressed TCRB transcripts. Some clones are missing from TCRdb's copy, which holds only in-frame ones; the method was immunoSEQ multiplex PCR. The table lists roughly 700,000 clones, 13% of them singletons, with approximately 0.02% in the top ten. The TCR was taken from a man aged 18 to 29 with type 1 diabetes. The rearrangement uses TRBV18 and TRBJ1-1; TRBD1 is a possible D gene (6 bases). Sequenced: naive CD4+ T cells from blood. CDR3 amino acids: CASSPWQGQNTEAFF. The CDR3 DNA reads TGTGCCAGCTCACCATGGCAGGGGCAGAACACTGAAGCTTTCTTT.